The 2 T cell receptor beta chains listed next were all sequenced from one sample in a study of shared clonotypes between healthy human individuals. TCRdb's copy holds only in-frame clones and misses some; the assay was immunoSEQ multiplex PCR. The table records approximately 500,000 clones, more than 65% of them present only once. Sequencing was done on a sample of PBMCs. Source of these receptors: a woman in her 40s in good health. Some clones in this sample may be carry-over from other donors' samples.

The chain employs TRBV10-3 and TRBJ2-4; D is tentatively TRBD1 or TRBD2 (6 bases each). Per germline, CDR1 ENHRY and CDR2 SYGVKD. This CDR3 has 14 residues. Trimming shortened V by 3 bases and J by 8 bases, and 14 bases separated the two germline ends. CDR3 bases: TGTGCCATCAGTGAAGCCGGGGGCGCAGACATTCAGTACTTC. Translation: CAISEAGGADIQYF.

The CDR3 spells CASSNPGLAGESSYEQYF. CDR3 bases: TGTGCCAGCAGCAACCCGGGACTAGCGGGAGAGAGCTCCTACGAGCAGTACTTC. The chain is built from TRBV5-4 and TRBJ2-7; 14 positions agree with TRBD2. The CDR3 spans 18 residues. The V segment lost 4 bases and the J segment 0 bases; nucleotides outside the gene matches: 9. Germline CDR1 and CDR2: SGHNT and YYREEE (reference sequence).